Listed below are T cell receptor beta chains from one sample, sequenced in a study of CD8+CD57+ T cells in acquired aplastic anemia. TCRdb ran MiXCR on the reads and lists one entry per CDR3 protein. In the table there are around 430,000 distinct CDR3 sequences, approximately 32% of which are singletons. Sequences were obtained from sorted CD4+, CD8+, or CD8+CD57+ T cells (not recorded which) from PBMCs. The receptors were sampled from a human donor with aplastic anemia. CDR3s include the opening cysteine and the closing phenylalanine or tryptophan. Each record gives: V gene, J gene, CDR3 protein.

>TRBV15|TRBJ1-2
CATSSQDTLNYGYTF
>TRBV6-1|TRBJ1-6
CASSPQGNGGSPLHF
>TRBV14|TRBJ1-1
CASSHRAPNTEAFF
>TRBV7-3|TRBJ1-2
CASSLTGGIGGYTF
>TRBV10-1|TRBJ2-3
CASSRDRTRSTDTQYF
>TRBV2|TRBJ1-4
CASSYLGGREKLFF
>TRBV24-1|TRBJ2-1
CATSERGSSYNEQFF
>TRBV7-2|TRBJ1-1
CASSSNGPEAFF
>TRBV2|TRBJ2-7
CASRKDGAAGYEQYF
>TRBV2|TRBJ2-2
CASSDRLPSVPTGELFF
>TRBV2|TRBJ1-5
CASSTDSRTQPQHF
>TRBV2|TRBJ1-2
CASSGRDRGGDGYTF
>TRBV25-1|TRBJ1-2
CASVVVGGSGYGYTF
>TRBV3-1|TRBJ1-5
CASSQRGGSQPQHF
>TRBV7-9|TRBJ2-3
CASSLAGGGADTQYF
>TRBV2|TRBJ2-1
CASTWGGLADNEQFF
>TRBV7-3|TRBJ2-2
CASSLLYGTGELFF
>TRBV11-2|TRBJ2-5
CASSLQGTIRETQYF
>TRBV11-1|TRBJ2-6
CASSPGQGSGANVLTF
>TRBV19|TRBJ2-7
CASRSGQGLNYEQYF
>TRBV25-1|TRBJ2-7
CASSYPDGTAYEQYF
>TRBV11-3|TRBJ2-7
CASSLTWYEQYF
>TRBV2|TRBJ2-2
CASRGGQGRGGELFF
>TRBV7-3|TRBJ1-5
CASSSDRGQPQHF
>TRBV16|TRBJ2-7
CASIRGGSYEQYF
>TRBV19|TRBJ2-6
CASSMRAGNYVLTF
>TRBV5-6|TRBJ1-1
CASKERPENTEAFF
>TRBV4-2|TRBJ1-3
CASSQDLTLGNTIYF
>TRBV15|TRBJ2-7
CATSSPDRDRREQYF
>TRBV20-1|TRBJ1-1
CSASLGGASF
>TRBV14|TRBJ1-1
CASSQAIRGGYEAFF
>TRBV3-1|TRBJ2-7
CASSQVASGRYEQYF
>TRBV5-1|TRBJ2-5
CASSLDGGKGETQYF
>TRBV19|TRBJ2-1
CASNLGVVYNEQFF
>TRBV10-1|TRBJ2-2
CASSGLCRDRGATGELFF
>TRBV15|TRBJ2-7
CATSRDPLSTGNEQYF
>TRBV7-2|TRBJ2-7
CASSRVGDREYF
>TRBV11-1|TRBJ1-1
CASSLYRGRGDTEAFF
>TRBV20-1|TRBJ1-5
CSARQLWGQADGNQPQHF
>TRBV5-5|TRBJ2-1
CASTTLRGDEQFF
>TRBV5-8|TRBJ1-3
CASQQGIFGNTIYF
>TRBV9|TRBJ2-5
CASSPRGVGETQYF
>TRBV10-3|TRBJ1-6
CAIRKQGSSPLHF
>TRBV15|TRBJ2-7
CATSRDAGGSYEQYF
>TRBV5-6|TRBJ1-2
CASSPERKSGYTF
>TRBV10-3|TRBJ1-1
CAISERQGPEAFF
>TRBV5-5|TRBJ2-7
CASSLAPGGYYEQYF
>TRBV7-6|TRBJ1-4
CASSTGTGEEKLFF
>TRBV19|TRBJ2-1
CASSITSGTSEQFF
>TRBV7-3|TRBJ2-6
CASSPDRDGANVLTF
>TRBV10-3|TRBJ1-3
CAISASDGNTIYF
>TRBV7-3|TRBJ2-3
CASSPGLPSTDTQYF
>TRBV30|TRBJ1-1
CACDRGTEAFF
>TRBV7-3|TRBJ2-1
CASSIDSYNEQFF